This paragraph reports one T cell receptor beta chain. Its binding antigen is unknown. No base-level quality is on record; no much larger clone is a single base apart. This specimen comes from a study of pediatric ulcerative colitis (dated by TCRdb to between 2018 and 2021). At the level of the whole study: Pancolitis was present in over 5 ulcerative colitis patients and left-sided colitis in two, and histology consistent with ulcerative colitis was found in all of these patients. Fewer than 10 newly diagnosed, treatment-naive pediatric ulcerative colitis patients and a few non-IBD control children each provided paired blood and rectal samples. By Pediatric Ulcerative Colitis Activity Index, two patients had mild disease, several had moderate disease and three had acute severe colitis. The study at large found these results: With only four individuals, the healthy control group was small. Two rectal CDR3 clonotypes were present in all ulcerative colitis patients and in none of the controls. A couple of patients' blood samples yielded substantially fewer templates for technical reasons and were excluded from blood-rectal overlap analysis. Rectal repertoire features separated controls, mild-moderate and acute severe colitis patients; acute severe colitis showed reduced rectal diversity due to clonal expansions. Autologous blood-rectal clonal overlap was significantly higher in ulcerative colitis patients than in controls, suggesting increased T cell trafficking to inflamed tissue. Because repertoires were derived from total lymphocyte DNA, patterns in rare subsets such as regulatory T cells may not have been reflected.

Via the germline V gene (reference sequence), CDR1 is LNHDA and CDR2 SQIVND. Germline trimming: 6 bases from V, 10 bases from J; junction bases outside gene matches: 7. The CDR3 goes from the cysteine to the phenylalanine over 14 residues. CDR3 DNA is the only sequence kept; it has 42 bases, read in frame from the first base. Through the immunoSEQ TRB Survey service, multiplex V and J primers were used to amplify rearranged CDR3 beta regions from genomic DNA. To keep depth equal across samples, survey-level sequencing depth of up to 500,000 reads per sample was applied. Libraries were purified and pooled, and sequencing was performed on Illumina technology. In the source study's methods: Productive clonality, sample overlap, pairwise scatters, CDR3 beta length, V/D/J gene usage and productiveness were assessed with immunoSEQ online tools. Calculated diversity was defined as the number of unique rearrangements divided by total templates, multiplied by 100, and Shannon and Simpson indices were computed as well. For principal component analysis, Z-score normalized data were analyzed with the R prcomp function and the ggbiplot package. Morisita's index was used to measure clonal overlap between blood and rectum within each subject. In its TCRdb copy, this immuneACCESS table keeps in-frame sequences only and misses some clones. Where compared with another copy, unresolved V genes explain less than half of these, and the others have no known cause. The DNA was the basis for D and trimming; V, J and clone size are from that table. Here the sample has 55,000 to 65,000 clones; about 80% occur a single time. The ten largest clonotypes hold around 4.9% of the sample.

Ulcerative colitis patients had received no immunosuppressive medication before the diagnostic colonoscopy. Blood was sampled at the same time as the colonoscopy. The Wizard kit (Promega) was used to extract genomic DNA from the blood and intestinal samples. The chain joins TRBV19 to TRBJ2-1; 12 junctional bases match TRBD2. The TCR comes from a boy aged 5-17 years with moderate ulcerative colitis. The specimen sequenced was blood. The CDR3 here reads CASRLAGGRVEQFF. In nucleotide form, the sequence is TGTGCCAGTAGACTAGCGGGGGGCCGAGTCGAGCAGTTCTTC.